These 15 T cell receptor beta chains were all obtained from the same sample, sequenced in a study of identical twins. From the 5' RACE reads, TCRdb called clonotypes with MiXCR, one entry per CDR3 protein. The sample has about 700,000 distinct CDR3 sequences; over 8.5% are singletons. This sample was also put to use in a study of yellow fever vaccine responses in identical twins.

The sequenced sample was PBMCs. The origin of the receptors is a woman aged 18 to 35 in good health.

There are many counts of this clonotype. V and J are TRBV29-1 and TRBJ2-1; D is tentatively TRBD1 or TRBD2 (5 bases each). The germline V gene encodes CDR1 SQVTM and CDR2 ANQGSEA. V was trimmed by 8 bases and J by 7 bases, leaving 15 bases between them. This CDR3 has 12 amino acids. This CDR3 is CSSAVGRNEQFF. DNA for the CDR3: TGCAGCTCCGCTGTGGGACGGAATGAGCAGTTCTTC.

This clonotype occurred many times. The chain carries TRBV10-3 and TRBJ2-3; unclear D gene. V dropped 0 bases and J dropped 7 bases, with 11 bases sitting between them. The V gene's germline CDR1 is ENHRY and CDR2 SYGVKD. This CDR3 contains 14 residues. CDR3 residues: CAISESTKVNTQYF. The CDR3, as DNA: TGTGCCATCAGTGAGTCCACCAAAGTTAATACGCAGTATTTT.

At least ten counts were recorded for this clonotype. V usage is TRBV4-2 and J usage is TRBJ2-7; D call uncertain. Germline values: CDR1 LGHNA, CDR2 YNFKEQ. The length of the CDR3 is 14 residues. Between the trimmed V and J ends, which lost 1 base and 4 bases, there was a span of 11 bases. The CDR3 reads CASSQGASAYEQYF. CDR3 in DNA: TGTGCCAGCAGCCAAGGAGCCTCAGCTTACGAGCAGTACTTC.

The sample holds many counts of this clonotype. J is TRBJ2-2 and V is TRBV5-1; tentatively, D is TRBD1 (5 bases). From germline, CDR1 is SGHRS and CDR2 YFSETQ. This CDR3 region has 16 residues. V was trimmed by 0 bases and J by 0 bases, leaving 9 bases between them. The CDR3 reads CASSLGGKANTGELFF. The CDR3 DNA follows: TGCGCCAGCAGCTTGGGGGGCAAAGCGAACACCGGGGAGCTGTTTTTT.

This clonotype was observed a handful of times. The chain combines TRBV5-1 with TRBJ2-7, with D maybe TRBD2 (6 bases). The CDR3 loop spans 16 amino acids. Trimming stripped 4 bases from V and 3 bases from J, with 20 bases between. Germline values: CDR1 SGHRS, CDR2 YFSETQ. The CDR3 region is CASSAKAGQQFYEQYF. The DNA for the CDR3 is TGCGCCAGCAGCGCAAAGGCGGGGCAGCAATTCTACGAGCAGTACTTC.

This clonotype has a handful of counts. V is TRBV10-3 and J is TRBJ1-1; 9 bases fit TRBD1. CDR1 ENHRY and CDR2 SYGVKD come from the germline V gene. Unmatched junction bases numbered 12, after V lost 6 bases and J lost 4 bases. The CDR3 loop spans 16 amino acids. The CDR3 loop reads CAISDHTGGRGTEAFF. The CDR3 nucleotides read TGTGCCATCAGCGATCATACAGGGGGCAGGGGCACTGAAGCTTTCTTT.

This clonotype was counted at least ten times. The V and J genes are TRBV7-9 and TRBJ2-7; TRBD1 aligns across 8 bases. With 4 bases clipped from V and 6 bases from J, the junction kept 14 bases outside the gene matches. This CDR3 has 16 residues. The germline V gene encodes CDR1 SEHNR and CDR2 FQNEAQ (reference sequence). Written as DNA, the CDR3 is TGTGCCAGCAGCTCGTCCGGGACAGGTCCTTCCGGCGAGCAGTACTTC. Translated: CASSSSGTGPSGEQYF.

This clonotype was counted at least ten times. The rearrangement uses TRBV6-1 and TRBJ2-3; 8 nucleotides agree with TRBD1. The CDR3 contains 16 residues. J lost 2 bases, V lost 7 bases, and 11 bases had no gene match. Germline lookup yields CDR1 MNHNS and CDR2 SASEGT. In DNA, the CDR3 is TGTGCCAGCAAGAAGTATCGGGACAGGCCCACAGATACGCAGTATTTT. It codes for CASKKYRDRPTDTQYF.

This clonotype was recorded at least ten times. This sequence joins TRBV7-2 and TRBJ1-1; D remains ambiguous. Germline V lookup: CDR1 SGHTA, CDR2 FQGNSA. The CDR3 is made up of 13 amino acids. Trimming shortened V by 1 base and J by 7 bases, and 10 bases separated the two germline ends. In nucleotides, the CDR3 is TGTGCCAGCAGCTTAGTAGGGTTCGGTGAAGCTTTCTTT. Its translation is CASSLVGFGEAFF.

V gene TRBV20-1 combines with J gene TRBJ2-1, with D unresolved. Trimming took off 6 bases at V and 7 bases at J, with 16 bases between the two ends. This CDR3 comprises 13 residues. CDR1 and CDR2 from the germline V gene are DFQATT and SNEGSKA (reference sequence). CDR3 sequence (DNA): TGCAGTGCGACCCCTTCGCCCCGAAATGAGCAGTTCTTC. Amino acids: CSATPSPRNEQFF.

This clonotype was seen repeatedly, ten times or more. CDR3 protein: CSAMYSRGEKLFF. The CDR3 DNA follows: TGCAGTGCTATGTACTCCAGGGGTGAAAAACTGTTTTTT. V usage is TRBV20-1 and J usage is TRBJ1-4; D is possibly TRBD1 (6 bases). This CDR3 is 13 amino acids long. Trimming took 4 bases from V and 7 from J, leaving 13 bases between them. The germline V gene encodes CDR1 DFQATT and CDR2 SNEGSKA (reference sequence).

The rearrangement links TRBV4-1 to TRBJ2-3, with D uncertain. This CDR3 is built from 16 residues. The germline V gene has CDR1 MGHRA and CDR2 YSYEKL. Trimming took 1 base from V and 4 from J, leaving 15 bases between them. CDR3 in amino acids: CASSQVGGVNSDTQYF. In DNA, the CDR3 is TGCGCCAGCAGCCAAGTCGGTGGCGTCAATTCAGATACGCAGTATTTT.

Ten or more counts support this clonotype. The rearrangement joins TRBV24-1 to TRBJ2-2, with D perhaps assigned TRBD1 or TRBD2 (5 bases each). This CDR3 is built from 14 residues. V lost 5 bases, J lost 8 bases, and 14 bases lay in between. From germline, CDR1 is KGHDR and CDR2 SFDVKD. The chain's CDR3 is CATSVSNRRGELFF. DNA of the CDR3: TGTGCCACCAGTGTCTCCAACAGGAGGGGGGAGCTGTTTTTT.

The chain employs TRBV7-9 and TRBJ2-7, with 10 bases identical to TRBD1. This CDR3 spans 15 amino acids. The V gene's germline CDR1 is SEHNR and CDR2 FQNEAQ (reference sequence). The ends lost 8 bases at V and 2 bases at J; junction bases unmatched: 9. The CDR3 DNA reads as TGTGCCAGCGGAGACCCCGGGACAGGGGCCTACGAGCAGTACTTC. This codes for CASGDPGTGAYEQYF.

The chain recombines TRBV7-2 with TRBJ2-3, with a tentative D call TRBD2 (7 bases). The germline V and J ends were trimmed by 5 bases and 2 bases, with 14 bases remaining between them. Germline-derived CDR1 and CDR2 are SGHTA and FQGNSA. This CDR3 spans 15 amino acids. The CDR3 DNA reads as TGTGCCAGCAGCCCGCGGGGGCGCCTCACAGATACGCAGTATTTT. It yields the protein CASSPRGRLTDTQYF.